This is a list of T cell receptor beta chains from one sample in a study of blood T cell repertoires in COVID-19. This table comes from immunoSEQ multiplex PCR, and its TCRdb copy is limited to in-frame clones, with some not included. This table has 250,000 to 300,000 clones, 81% appearing once. Material: peripheral blood. The receptor source for this set is a woman aged 55-70 years with active or convalescent COVID-19. Both conserved end residues are part of each CDR3. A row's size may be missing; if present it is once, few, many or a size class.

TRBV27	few	TRBJ1-5	CASSDTIYSNQPQHF
TRBV6-2/TRBV6-3	once	TRBJ2-1	CASIPYPGSNEQFF
TRBV30	NA	TRBJ1-1	CAWSVSIRWNTEAFF
TRBV7-2	NA	TRBJ1-2	CASSSAGRGIPDGYTF
TRBV5-1	NA	TRBJ2-1	CASSLRESTYNEQFF
TRBV2	NA	TRBJ2-1	CASKEVLAGGRASYNEQFF
TRBV5-1	NA	TRBJ2-1	CASSRDRGPQFF
TRBV6-4	once	TRBJ1-6	CASSPDLSYNSPLHF
TRBV20-1	NA	TRBJ2-2	CSASRGTGELFF
TRBV9	NA	TRBJ1-2	CASSVGDNHYGYTF
TRBV18	once	TRBJ2-3	CASSRAEGALYTDTQYF
TRBV27	once	TRBJ2-7	CASSQGPPYEQYF
TRBV28	NA	TRBJ2-5	CASGGRGKTQYF
TRBV19	NA	TRBJ2-3	CASSMGAGPTDTQYF
TRBV3-1/TRBV3-2	NA	TRBJ1-1	CASSQTGNTEAFF
TRBV7-2	NA	TRBJ1-5	CASSLEPNQPQHF
TRBV2	NA	TRBJ1-2	CASRGLDGYTF
TRBV2	NA	NA	CASRPGLYEQYF
TRBV6-5	NA	TRBJ1-1	CASSYSSQGGTEAFF
TRBV21-1	NA	TRBJ1-5	CASRTGDFNQPQHF
TRBV7-9	NA	TRBJ2-5	CASSSSDRETQETQYF
TRBV9	NA	TRBJ2-3	CASSGGLAGAGTYTQYF
TRBV4-1	NA	TRBJ2-5	CASSQERLAGGPSEETQYF
TRBV6-1	few	TRBJ2-3	CASSEFRRLAGYSDTQYF
TRBV25-1	NA	TRBJ1-1	CASRGTGMNTEAFF
TRBV4-1	NA	TRBJ2-7	CASSQYSGGDGGEQYF
TRBV7-2	once	TRBJ2-3	CASSLDPAGADTQYF
TRBV5-5	NA	TRBJ2-3	CASSLLDRGPDTQYF
TRBV27	NA	TRBJ1-2	CASRPQRDRVENTF
TRBV12-3/TRBV12-4	NA	TRBJ2-2	CASSPQGGGELFF
TRBV5-1	NA	TRBJ1-1	CASSFLAGYNTEAFF
TRBV29-1	once	TRBJ1-1	CSVLTGTLEAFF
TRBV30	once	TRBJ1-6	CAWSAETESFYNSPLHF
TRBV4-1	NA	TRBJ2-1	CASSQVPGLALNEQFF
TRBV13	NA	TRBJ2-5	CASSPWTGWDQETQYF
TRBV2	NA	TRBJ2-1	CASSFAGGHNEQFF
TRBV6-1	few	TRBJ1-1	CASSEAPSFTEAFF
TRBV7-9	NA	TRBJ1-2	CASSRGGDSRRGYTF
TRBV19	NA	TRBJ1-1	CASSIWAVLNTEAFF
TRBV7-2	NA	TRBJ1-2	CASSFGQGGHYGYTF
TRBV6-5	NA	TRBJ1-1	CASTRRGLTEAFF
TRBV11-1	NA	TRBJ1-1	CASSLKLWGADTEAFF
TRBV30	NA	TRBJ2-7	CAWNRGAAYEQYF
TRBV27	once	TRBJ2-1	CASSLRGTISYNEQFF
TRBV10-1	NA	TRBJ2-4	CASSESRGGSNIQYF
TRBV4-3	NA	TRBJ1-2	CASSQRTGYGYTF
TRBV10-2	NA	TRBJ2-3	CASSDPIAGSADTQYF
TRBV5-6	NA	TRBJ2-7	CASSPGLVSGSEQYF
TRBV19	NA	TRBJ1-5	CASSIRGRDQPQHF
TRBV2	NA	TRBJ2-5	CASSDDRGLETQYF
TRBV4-2	few	TRBJ2-7	CASSPTTSGGNSYEQYF
TRBV7-9	NA	TRBJ2-7	CASSGQGPYVYEQYF
TRBV4-1	NA	TRBJ2-5	CASSQSGGPQETQYF
TRBV12-3/TRBV12-4	NA	TRBJ2-7	CASTQGAAYEQYF
TRBV4-2	once	TRBJ1-6	CASSRYNRDDNSPLHF